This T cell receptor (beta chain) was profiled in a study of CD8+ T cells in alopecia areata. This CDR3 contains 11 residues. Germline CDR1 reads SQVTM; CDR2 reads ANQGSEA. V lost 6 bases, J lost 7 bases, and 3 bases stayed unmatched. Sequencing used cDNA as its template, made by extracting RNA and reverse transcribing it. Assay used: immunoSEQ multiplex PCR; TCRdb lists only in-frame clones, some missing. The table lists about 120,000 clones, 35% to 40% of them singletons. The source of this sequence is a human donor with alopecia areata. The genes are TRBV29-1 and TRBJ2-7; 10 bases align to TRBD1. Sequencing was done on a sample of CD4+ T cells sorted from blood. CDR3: CSVRGQGEQYF. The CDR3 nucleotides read TGCAGCGTAAGGGGACAGGGGGAGCAGTACTTC.